The 8 T cell receptor beta chains given below trace back to one sample, sequenced in a study of blood T cells in healthy people across ages (dated by TCRdb to the mid-2010s). Library prep was done by 5' RACE. These reads were obtained on an Illumina HiSeq 2500. A second PCR of about 7 to 12 cycles was run with a J-beta primer mix and a sample-barcoded 5' primer. TCRdb applied fastp at Q25 and MiXCR to the public reads, then kept only in-frame beta chains. Identical CDR3 proteins give one entry, which carries the most common genes and DNA. Recorded for this sample are some 930,000 distinct CDR3 sequences; roughly 29% of them occurred a single time. The ten largest clones represent roughly 10% of the sample. These same records also appear under a second study, on T cells of mothers and their children.

Sample: blood. Every receptor here comes from a woman in her thirties or forties in good health.

A remark on this clonotype: A read error may account for a junction end that differs from germline. The chain joins TRBV3-1 to TRBJ1-2, with TRBD1 matching 7 bases. Per germline, CDR1 LGHDT and CDR2 YNNKEL (reference sequence). The CDR3 contains 15 residues. As DNA, the CDR3 is TGTGCCAGCAGGGAAAACAGGGGTCGGAGCTATGGCCACACCTTC. Encoded protein: CASRENRGRSYGHTF. Supplemented by reference TRBV3-1 and TRBJ1-2, the full variable domain reads DTAVSQTPKYLVTQMGNDKSIKCEQNLGHDTMYWYKQDSKKFLKIMFSYNNKELIINETVPNRFSPKSPDKAHLNLHINSLELGDSAVYFCASRENRGRSYGHTFGSGTRLTVV.

This clonotype was seen a handful of times. The chain uses TRBV4-1 and TRBJ2-3; D remains ambiguous. The CDR3 is 14 residues long. Germline V lookup: CDR1 MGHRA, CDR2 YSYEKL. V lost 8 bases and J 4 bases, leaving 16 bases between the germline ends. The CDR3 region is CASGRSVASDTQYF. The DNA for the CDR3 is TGCGCCAGCGGCCGATCCGTAGCCTCAGATACGCAGTATTTT.

This clonotype appeared a few times. V and J are TRBV6-4 and TRBJ1-4; D call uncertain. Germline loops: CDR1 MRHNA, CDR2 SNTAGT. The CDR3 is 17 amino acids. The V end lost 4 bases, the J end lost 0 bases, and 15 bases lay between the germline ends. CDR3 DNA sequence: TGTGCCAGCAGTGGTGGCGCCTTTGCTGCAACTAATGAAAAACTGTTTTTT. Translation: CASSGGAFAATNEKLFF.

V and J are TRBV20-1 and TRBJ1-2; 7 bases agree with TRBD1. The CDR3 spans 12 residues. The germline V gene encodes CDR1 DFQATT and CDR2 SNEGSKA (reference sequence). The V and J ends lost 7 bases and 3 bases, in that order; junction bases with no gene match: 5. The CDR3 DNA is TGCAGTGTGAACAGGGGATACTATGGCTACACCTTC. It encodes CSVNRGYYGYTF.

The chain couples TRBV27 to TRBJ2-4; D not certain. The CDR3 sequence is 14 residues long. V lost 5 bases to trimming and J lost 0 bases, with 8 bases between them. Germline CDR1 reads MNHEY; CDR2 reads SMNVEV (reference sequence). CDR3 DNA sequence: TGTGCCAGCAGTACTACATTAGCCAAAAACATTCAGTACTTC. Translating it yields CASSTTLAKNIQYF.

This clonotype has more than one count but fewer than ten. The rearrangement links TRBV18 to TRBJ2-7; D possibly uses TRBD1 or TRBD2 (5 bases each). Looked up from germline, CDR1 is KGHSH and CDR2 is LQKENI. CDR3 length: 14 residues. V gave up 1 base and J gave up 0 bases, with 7 bases separating them. CDR3 region: CASSPRDASYEQYF. The CDR3 DNA reads as TGTGCCAGCTCACCACGGGACGCCTCCTACGAGCAGTACTTC.

This clonotype was seen a handful of times. The chain links TRBV30 to TRBJ1-2; 8 positions match TRBD1. Germline-derived CDR1 and CDR2 are GTSNPN and SVGIG (reference sequence). CDR3 length equals 14 residues. The trim removed 0 bases at V and 10 bases at J, leaving 10 bases unmatched. The CDR3 is CAWSVSQGADDYTF. The DNA for the CDR3 is TGTGCCTGGAGTGTAAGCCAGGGGGCCGATGACTACACCTTC.

As concerns this clonotype: An end of the junction does not agree with germline; a read error may underlie this. The rearrangement links TRBV5-1 to TRBJ1-1; D possibly corresponds to TRBD1 (5 bases). Germline CDR1 and CDR2: SGHRS and YFSETQ. There are 15 residues in the CDR3. CDR3: CAGSSTGLPNTEAFF. The CDR3 DNA follows: TGCGCCGGCAGCTCCACGGGACTGCCGAACACTGAAGCTTTCTTT.